This TCR beta chain derives from a study of T-cell memory formation after mild COVID-19. Study-wide results and caveats: CM and EM subsets held most contracting CD4+ clones; EMRA held CD8+ ones. Unconfirmed was the SARS-CoV-2 specificity of second-wave clones that peaked on day 37.

About this clonotype itself: Its antigen remains unknown.

TCRdb re-analysed the 5' RACE reads in MiXCR, keeping a single row per CDR3 protein. The table shows about 470,000 distinct CDR3 sequences, with roughly 23% occurring only once. Trimming pared 5 bases from V and 7 bases from J, leaving 15 bases between. Germline values: CDR1 DFQATT, CDR2 SNEGSKA (reference sequence). There are 13 residues in the CDR3. The chain recombines TRBV20-1 with TRBJ1-3, with D perhaps matching TRBD1 (6 bases). This sequence was found in an adult woman who had mild COVID-19 (a few samples of this study predate the infection). Cell type and time point are not known. Sequenced input: PBMCs or a T cell subset sorted from them (not recorded which). Here the CDR3 reads CSAARDRTNTIYF. The CDR3 nucleotides read TGCAGTGCTGCACGAGACAGGACGAACACCATATATTTT.